This T cell receptor (beta chain) was profiled in a study of cytomegalovirus exposure and HLA in healthy donors. The PCR ran on 60 Vbeta and 13 Jbeta primers. TCRdb's table, derived via immunoSEQ multiplex PCR, lists solely in-frame clones and lacks some. The sample has 270,000 or so clones, around nine tenths seen once. Trimming shortened V by 5 bases and J by 9 bases, and 11 bases separated the two germline ends. Germline lookup yields CDR1 SGHVS and CDR2 FNYEAQ. There are 12 residues in the CDR3. This clone was counted a single time. Material for sequencing was PBMCs. The chain combines TRBV7-6 with TRBJ2-1; the D gene is possibly TRBD2 (6 bases). The TCR was taken from a girl between 2 and 10 years old in good health and CMV-seronegative. The CDR3: CASSLLGGEQFF. The CDR3 nucleotides are TGTGCCAGCAGCCTCCTCGGGGGTGAGCAGTTCTTC.